The entry below gives a single T cell receptor (beta chain) sequence along with its context. Produced via immunoSEQ multiplex PCR; TCRdb's table is partial and in-frame only. The repertoire holds about 120,000 clones, with about 74% as singletons. This sample was included in a study of blood T cell repertoires in COVID-19. V trimming: 4 bases; J trimming: 1 base; junction bases outside the gene matches: 11. The CDR3 length is 16 residues. Germline CDR1 reads SGHRS; CDR2 reads YFSETQ. The sample was peripheral blood. This TCR was recovered from an older man with acute or convalescent COVID-19. The chain has TRBV5-1 and TRBJ2-7; 7 bases are a match to TRBD1. In DNA, the CDR3 is TGCGCCAGCAGCCCCCAAGCAGGGACAGCATCCTACGAGCAGTACTTC. It is translated as CASSPQAGTASYEQYF.